Listed below are T cell receptor beta chains from one sample, sequenced in a study of blood T cell repertoires in COVID-19. Assay used: immunoSEQ multiplex PCR; TCRdb lists only in-frame clones, some missing. The sample has approximately 200,000 clones, 70% to 90% seen once; the top ten hold under 3.5%. The sequenced material came from peripheral blood. The receptor set was obtained from a man aged 25 to 40 with COVID-19, enrolled during active disease. Both conserved end residues are part of each CDR3. D genes are given only for firm matches. For some rows the clone size is stated as once, few or many, or as a class when expanded; others skip it.

d_call,v_call,j_call,clone_size,cdr3_nt,cdr3_aa
.,TRBV7-9,TRBJ2-7,.,TGTGCCAGCAGCCGCCTCACAGGGTTCGAGCAGTACTTC,CASSRLTGFEQYF
.,TRBV6-5,TRBJ1-5,.,TGTGCCAGCAGTTACTCCCGGGACTCCTATCAGCCCCAGCATTTT,CASSYSRDSYQPQHF
.,TRBV6-5,TRBJ2-4,.,TGTGCCAGCAGTTACGCCAGAAGTTTAAACATTCAGTACTTC,CASSYARSLNIQYF
TRBD1,TRBV18,TRBJ1-5,.,TGTGCCAGCTCACCAAAAGAGACAGGGACAACCTATAGCAATCAGCCCCAGCATTTT,CASSPKETGTTYSNQPQHF
.,TRBV6-5,TRBJ2-7,.,TGTGCCAGCAGTCTCCGGGACACCGAGAACTACGAGCAGTACTTC,CASSLRDTENYEQYF
.,TRBV27,TRBJ2-1,.,TGTGCCAGCCGAACCGCAAGCGGCGGGTCCTACAATGAGCAGTTCTTC,CASRTASGGSYNEQFF
TRBD2,TRBV9,TRBJ2-1,once,TGTGCCAGCAGCGTATCTTCTGGGACTAGCGGGAGTAATGAGCAGTTCTTC,CASSVSSGTSGSNEQFF
TRBD1,TRBV7-2,TRBJ1-5,.,TGTGCCAGCAGCTTAACCCTAGGACAGGGGAGTTTACAGCCCCAGCATTTT,CASSLTLGQGSLQPQHF
TRBD1,TRBV2,TRBJ1-1,few,TGTGCCAGCAGTGTACAGGGGGCATCGGGCACTGAAGCTTTCTTT,CASSVQGASGTEAFF
TRBD2,TRBV5-4,TRBJ2-3,.,TGTGCCAGCAGCCCCGGGACTAGCGGGGGGAGACACGATACGCAGTATTTT,CASSPGTSGGRHDTQYF
.,TRBV23-1,TRBJ1-3,.,TGCGCCAGCAGTCGCCCCCGGGACTCTGGAAACACCATATATTTT,CASSRPRDSGNTIYF
.,TRBV25-1,TRBJ2-4,.,TGTGCCAGCGGAGGGGGGGACAGGCCAGGCGCGACCAAAAACATTCAGTACTTC,CASGGGDRPGATKNIQYF
.,TRBV7-2,TRBJ2-7,.,TGTGCCAGCAGCTTAGGTAGGGGCCAACTCTACGAGCAGTACTTC,CASSLGRGQLYEQYF
TRBD1,TRBV10-2,TRBJ2-7,.,TGCGCCAGCAGACGCACACCCGGGACAGCTTACTCGTTTTTCTACGAGCAGTACTTC,CASRRTPGTAYSFFYEQYF
TRBD2,TRBV27,TRBJ2-7,once,TGTGCCGCGGGGGACCTCCTCCCCCCCTACGAGCAGTACTTC,CAAGDLLPPYEQYF
.,TRBV6-2/TRBV6-3,TRBJ1-1,.,TGTGCCAGCAGTTACTCGGGGGGGGTTGAAGCTTTCTTT,CASSYSGGVEAFF
TRBD1,TRBV7-3,TRBJ2-3,.,TGTGCCAGCAGCTCCTCGACAGGGTGGGACACAGATACGCAGTATTTT,CASSSSTGWDTDTQYF
.,TRBV10-3,TRBJ2-7,.,TGTGCCATACAGGGAGATGCCTACGAGCAGTACTTC,CAIQGDAYEQYF
TRBD1,TRBV7-7,TRBJ2-1,.,TGTGCCAGCAGCTTAGGGACCCGGGACAGGGGGAATGAGCAGTTCTTC,CASSLGTRDRGNEQFF
TRBD1,TRBV7-2,TRBJ2-6,.,TGTGCCAGCAGCGTGGGACAGGGCGCCTCTGGGGCCAACGTCCTGACTTTC,CASSVGQGASGANVLTF
.,TRBV6-5,TRBJ2-1,.,TGTGCCAGCAGAGACAGGTACAATGAGCAGTTCTTC,CASRDRYNEQFF
.,TRBV12-3/TRBV12-4,TRBJ1-2,.,TGTGCCAGCAGTTTAACAGCACCCTATGGCTACACCTTC,CASSLTAPYGYTF
.,TRBV27,TRBJ1-2,.,TGTGCCAGCAGTTTAGGGCCGGGGACTAGGGCAAACGGCTACACCTTC,CASSLGPGTRANGYTF
.,TRBV5-4,TRBJ1-1,.,TGTGCCAGCAGCGCAGACAGGTCTGAAGCTTTCTTT,CASSADRSEAFF
.,TRBV7-3,TRBJ2-1,.,TGTGCCAGCAGCTTAACGGGAAGGCAGGAGAGACTAAATGAGCAGTTCTTC,CASSLTGRQERLNEQFF
TRBD1,TRBV27,TRBJ1-2,few,TGTGCCAGCAGTCCATCGGACAGGAGGGACAACTATGGCTACACCTTC,CASSPSDRRDNYGYTF